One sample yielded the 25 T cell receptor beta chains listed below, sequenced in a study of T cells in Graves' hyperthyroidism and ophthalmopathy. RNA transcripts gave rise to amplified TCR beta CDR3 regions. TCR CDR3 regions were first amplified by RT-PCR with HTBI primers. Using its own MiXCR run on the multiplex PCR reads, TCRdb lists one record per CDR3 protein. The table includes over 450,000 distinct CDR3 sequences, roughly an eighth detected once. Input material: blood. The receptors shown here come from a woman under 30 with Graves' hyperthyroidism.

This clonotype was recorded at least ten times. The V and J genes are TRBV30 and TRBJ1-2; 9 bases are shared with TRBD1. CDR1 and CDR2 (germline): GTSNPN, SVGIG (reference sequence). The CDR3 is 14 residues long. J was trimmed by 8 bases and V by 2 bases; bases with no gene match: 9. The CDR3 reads CAWSPNRGLGGYTF. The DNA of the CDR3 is TGTGCCTGGAGTCCCAACAGGGGGCTTGGGGGCTACACCTTC. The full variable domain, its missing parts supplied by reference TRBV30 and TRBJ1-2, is SQTIHQWPATLVQPVGSPLSLECTVEGTSNPNLYWYRQAAGRGLQLLFYSVGIGQISSEVPQNLSASRPQDRQFILSSKKLLLSDSGFYLCAWSPNRGLGGYTFGSGTRLTVV.

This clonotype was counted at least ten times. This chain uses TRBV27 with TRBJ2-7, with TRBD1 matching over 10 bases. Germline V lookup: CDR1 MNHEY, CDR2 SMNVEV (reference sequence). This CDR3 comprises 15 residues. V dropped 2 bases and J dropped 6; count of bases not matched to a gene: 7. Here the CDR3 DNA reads TGTGCCAGCAGTTTAGGCGTGACAGGGGGCTCCGAGCAGTACTTC. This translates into CASSLGVTGGSEQYF.

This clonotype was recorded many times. Written as DNA, the CDR3 is TGTGCCAGCGGGCGGGCCCGCACAGATACGCAGTATTTT. Translation: CASGRARTDTQYF. The chain links TRBV12-3 or TRBV12-4 to TRBJ2-3; D may be TRBD2 (5 bases). V lost 8 bases, J lost 1 base, and 10 bases lay in between. This CDR3 comprises 13 residues.

The CDR3 region has the DNA TGTGCCAGCAGCTTAGAGTCCGGGGGCCACGTAGACCCAGCCGAAGCTTTCTTT. Amino acids: CASSLESGGHVDPAEAFF. The V and J genes are TRBV7-6 and TRBJ1-1, with D maybe TRBD1 (6 bases). CDR1 and CDR2 (germline): SGHVS, FNYEAQ. V was pared by 1 base and J by 8 bases, with 26 bases between. This CDR3 contains 18 residues.

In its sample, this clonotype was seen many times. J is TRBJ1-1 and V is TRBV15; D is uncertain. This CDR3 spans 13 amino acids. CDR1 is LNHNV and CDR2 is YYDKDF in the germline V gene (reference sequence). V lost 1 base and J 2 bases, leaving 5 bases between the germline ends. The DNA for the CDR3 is TGTGCCACCAGCAGAGGCCTAAACACTGAAGCTTTCTTT. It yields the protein CATSRGLNTEAFF. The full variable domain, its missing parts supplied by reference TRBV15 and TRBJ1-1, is DAMVIQNPRYQVTQFGKPVTLSCSQTLNHNVMYWYQQKSSQAPKLLFHYYDKDFNNEADTPDNFQSRRPNTSFCFLDIRSPGLGDTAMYLCATSRGLNTEAFFGQGTRLTVV.

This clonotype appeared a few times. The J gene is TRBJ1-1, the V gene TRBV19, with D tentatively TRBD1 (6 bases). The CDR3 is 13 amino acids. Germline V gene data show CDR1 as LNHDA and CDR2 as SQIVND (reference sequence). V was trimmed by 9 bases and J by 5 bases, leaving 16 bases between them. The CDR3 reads CASRGQWLTEAFF. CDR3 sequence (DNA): TGTGCCAGCCGGGGACAATGGTTGACTGAAGCTTTCTTT.

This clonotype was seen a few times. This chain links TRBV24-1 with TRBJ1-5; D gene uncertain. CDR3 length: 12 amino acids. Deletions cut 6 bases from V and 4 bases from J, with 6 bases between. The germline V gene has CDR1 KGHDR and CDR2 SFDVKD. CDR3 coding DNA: TGTGCCACCAGTCCCGGTAATCAGCCCCAGCATTTT. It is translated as CATSPGNQPQHF.

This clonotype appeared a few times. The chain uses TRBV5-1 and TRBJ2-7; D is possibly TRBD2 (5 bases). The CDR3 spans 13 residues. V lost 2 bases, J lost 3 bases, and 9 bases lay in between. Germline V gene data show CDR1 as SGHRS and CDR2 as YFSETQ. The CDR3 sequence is CASSFPGNYEQYF. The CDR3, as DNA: TGCGCCAGCAGCTTCCCGGGGAACTACGAGCAGTACTTC.

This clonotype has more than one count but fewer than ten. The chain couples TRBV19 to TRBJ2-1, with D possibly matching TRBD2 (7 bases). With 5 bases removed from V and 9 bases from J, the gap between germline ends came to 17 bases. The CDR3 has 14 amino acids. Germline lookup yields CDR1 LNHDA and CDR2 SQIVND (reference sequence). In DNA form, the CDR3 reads TGTGCCAGTAGTCCAAGGGCGGGGGCGGCTGAGCAGTTCTTC. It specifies CASSPRAGAAEQFF.

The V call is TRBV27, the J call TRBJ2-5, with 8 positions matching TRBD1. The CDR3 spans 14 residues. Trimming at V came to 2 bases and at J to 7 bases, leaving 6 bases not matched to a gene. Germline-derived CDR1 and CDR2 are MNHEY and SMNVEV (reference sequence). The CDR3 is CASSLGPGQGTQYF. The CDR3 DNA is TGTGCCAGCAGTTTAGGGCCAGGACAGGGGACCCAGTACTTC.

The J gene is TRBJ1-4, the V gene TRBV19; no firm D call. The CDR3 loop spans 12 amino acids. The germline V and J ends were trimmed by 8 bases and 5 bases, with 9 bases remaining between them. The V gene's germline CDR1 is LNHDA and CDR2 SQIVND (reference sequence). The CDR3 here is CASGFTNEKLFF. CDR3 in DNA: TGTGCCAGTGGCTTTACGAATGAAAAACTGTTTTTT.

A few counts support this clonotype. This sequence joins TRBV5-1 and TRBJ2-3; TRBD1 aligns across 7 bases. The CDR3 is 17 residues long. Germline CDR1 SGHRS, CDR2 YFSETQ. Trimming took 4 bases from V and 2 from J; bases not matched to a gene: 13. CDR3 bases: TGCGCCAGCAGCACCGGGCTGTCGACAGGGTTCACAGATACGCAGTATTTT. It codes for CASSTGLSTGFTDTQYF. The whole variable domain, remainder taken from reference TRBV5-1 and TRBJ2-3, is KAGVTQTPRYLIKTRGQQVTLSCSPISGHRSVSWYQQTPGQGLQFLFEYFSETQRNKGNFPGRFSGRQFSNSRSEMNVSTLELGDSALYLCASSTGLSTGFTDTQYFGPGTRLTVL.

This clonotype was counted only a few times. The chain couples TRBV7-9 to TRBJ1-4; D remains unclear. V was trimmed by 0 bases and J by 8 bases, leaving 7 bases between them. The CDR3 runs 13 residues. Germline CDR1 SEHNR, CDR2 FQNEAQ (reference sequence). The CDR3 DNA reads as TGTGCCAGCAGCTTAGCACCGAGGGAAAAACTGTTTTTT. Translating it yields CASSLAPREKLFF.

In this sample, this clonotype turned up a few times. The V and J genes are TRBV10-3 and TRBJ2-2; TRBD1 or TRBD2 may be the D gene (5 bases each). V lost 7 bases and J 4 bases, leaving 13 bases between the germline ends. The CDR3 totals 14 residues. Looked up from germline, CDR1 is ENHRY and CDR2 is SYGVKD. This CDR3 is CAIMAVGTTGELFF. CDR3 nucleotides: TGTGCCATCATGGCGGTCGGGACCACCGGGGAGCTGTTTTTT.

The CDR3 sequence: CASSPPGRAVSEQYV. In nucleotides, the CDR3 is TGTGCCAGCAGTCCGCCGGGGCGGGCCGTATCAGAGCAGTACGTC. This sequence joins TRBV27 and TRBJ2-7; D is possibly TRBD1 or TRBD2 (5 bases each). The CDR3 totals 15 residues. With 5 bases removed from V and 7 bases from J, the gap between germline ends came to 21 bases. The germline V gene encodes CDR1 MNHEY and CDR2 SMNVEV (reference sequence).

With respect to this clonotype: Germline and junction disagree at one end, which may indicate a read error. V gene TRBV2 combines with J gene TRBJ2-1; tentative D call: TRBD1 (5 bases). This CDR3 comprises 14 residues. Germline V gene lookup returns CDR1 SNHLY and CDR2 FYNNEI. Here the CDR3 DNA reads TGTGCCAGCAGTGGGGGCTTGCCGGGTGCTGAGCAGTCCTTC. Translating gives CASSGGLPGAEQSF.

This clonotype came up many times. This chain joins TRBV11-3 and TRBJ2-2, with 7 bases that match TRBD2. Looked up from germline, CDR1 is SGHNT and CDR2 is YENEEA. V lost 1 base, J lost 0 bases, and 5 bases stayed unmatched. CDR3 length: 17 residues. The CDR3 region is CASSLGAGTTNTGELFF. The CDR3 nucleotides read TGTGCCAGCAGCTTAGGGGCCGGGACTACGAACACCGGGGAGCTGTTTTTT.

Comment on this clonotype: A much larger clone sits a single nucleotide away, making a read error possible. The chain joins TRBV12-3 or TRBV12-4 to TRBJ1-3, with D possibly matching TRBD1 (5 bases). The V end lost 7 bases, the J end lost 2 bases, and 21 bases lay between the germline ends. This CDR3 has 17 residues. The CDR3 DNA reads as TGTGCCAGCACCTCGTGGGGGGGGACGTACCCTGGAAACACCATATATTTT. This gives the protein CASTSWGGTYPGNTIYF.

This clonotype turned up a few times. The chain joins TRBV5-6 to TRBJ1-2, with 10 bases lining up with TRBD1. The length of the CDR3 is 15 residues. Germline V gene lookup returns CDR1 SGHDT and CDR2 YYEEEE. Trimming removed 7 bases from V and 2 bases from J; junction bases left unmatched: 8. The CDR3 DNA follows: TGTGCCAGCGCGGAAGGACAGGGGGTAAACTATGGCTACACCTTC. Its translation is CASAEGQGVNYGYTF.

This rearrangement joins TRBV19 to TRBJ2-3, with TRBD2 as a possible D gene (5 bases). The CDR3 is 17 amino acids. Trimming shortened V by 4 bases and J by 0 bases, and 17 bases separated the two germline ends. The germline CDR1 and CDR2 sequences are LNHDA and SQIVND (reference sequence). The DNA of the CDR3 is TGTGCCAGTAGTAGTCACCCTTCAGAGCGGAGCACAGATACGCAGTATTTT. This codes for CASSSHPSERSTDTQYF.

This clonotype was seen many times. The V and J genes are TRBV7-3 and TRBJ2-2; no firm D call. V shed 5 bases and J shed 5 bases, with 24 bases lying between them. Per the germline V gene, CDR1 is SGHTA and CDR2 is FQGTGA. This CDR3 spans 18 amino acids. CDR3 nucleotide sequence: TGTGCCAGCAGCCCCCTAGATCCCGCCTTAGAAGGAACCGGGGAGCTGTTTTTT. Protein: CASSPLDPALEGTGELFF.

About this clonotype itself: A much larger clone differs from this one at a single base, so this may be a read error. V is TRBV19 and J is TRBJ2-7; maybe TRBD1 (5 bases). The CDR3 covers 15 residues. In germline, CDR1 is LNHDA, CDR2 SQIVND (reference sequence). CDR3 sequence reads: CASSIAADITYGQYF. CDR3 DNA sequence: TGTGCCAGTAGTATCGCGGCGGACATTACCTACGGGCAGTACTTC. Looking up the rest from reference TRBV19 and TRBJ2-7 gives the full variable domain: DGGITQSPKYLFRKEGQNVTLSCEQNLNHDAMYWYRQDPGQGLRLIYYSQIVNDFQKGDIAEGYSVSREKKESFPLTVTSAQKNPTAFYLCASSIAADITYGQYFGPGTRLTVT.

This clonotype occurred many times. Written as DNA, the CDR3 is TGTGCCAGCAGTCTCAGGCCAACTAATGAAAAACTGTTTTTT. Its translation: CASSLRPTNEKLFF. J is TRBJ1-4 and V is TRBV12-3 or TRBV12-4; no clear D. Trimming removed 5 bases at V and 0 bases at J, with 7 bases between. The CDR3 has 14 residues.

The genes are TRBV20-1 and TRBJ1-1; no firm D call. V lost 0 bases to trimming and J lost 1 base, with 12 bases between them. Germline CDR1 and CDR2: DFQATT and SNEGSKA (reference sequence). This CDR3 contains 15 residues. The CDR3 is CSARDAHTQNTEAFF. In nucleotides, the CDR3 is TGCAGTGCTAGAGATGCTCACACACAGAACACTGAAGCTTTCTTT.

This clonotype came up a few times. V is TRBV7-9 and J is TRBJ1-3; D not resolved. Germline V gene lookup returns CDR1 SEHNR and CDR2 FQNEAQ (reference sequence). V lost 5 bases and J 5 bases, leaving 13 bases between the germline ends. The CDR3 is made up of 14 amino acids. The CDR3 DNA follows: TGTGCCAGCAGCCCGCAGCAGGCGAGAAACACCATATATTTT. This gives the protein CASSPQQARNTIYF.